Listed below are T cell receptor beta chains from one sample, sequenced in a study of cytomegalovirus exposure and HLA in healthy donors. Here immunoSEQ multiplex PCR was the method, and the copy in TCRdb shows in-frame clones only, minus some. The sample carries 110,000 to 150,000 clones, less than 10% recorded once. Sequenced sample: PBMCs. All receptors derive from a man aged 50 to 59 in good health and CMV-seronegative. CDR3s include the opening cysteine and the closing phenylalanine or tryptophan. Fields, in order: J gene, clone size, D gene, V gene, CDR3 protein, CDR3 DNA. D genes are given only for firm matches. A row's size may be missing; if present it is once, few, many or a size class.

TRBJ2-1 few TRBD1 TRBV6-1 CASSDTGQGGHNEQFF TGTGCCAGCAGTGATACCGGACAGGGGGGCCACAATGAGCAGTTCTTC
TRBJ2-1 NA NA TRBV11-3 CASSLTASGYNEQFF TGTGCCAGCAGCTTAACTGCTTCCGGTTACAATGAGCAGTTCTTC
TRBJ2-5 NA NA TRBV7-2 CASSLVVKETQYF TGTGCCAGCAGCTTAGTAGTGAAAGAGACCCAGTACTTC
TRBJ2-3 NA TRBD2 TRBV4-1 CASSHSKTSGSTDTQYF TGCGCCAGCAGCCATTCCAAGACTAGCGGGAGCACAGATACGCAGTATTTT
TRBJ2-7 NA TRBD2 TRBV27 CASSFHTSGRISYEQYF TGTGCCAGCAGTTTCCACACTAGCGGGAGAATCTCCTACGAGCAGTACTTC
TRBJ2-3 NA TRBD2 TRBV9 CASSPTSGADTQYF TGTGCCAGCAGCCCTACTAGCGGGGCAGATACGCAGTATTTT
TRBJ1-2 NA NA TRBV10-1 CASSGGRNYGYTF TGCGCCAGCAGTGGGGGCCGTAACTATGGCTACACCTTC
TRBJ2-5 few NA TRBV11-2 CASSSTRVETQYF TGTGCCAGCAGTTCGACGAGGGTGGAGACCCAGTACTTC
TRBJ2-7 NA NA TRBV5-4 CASSSEGHGAYEQYF TGTGCCAGCAGCTCCGAGGGTCACGGGGCCTACGAGCAGTACTTC
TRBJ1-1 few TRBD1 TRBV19 CASTRGGQPLTEAFF TGTGCCAGTACCCGTGGGGGACAGCCGCTCACTGAAGCTTTCTTT
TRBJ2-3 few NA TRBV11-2 CASSLKGPDTQYF TGTGCCAGCAGCTTGAAGGGGCCCGATACGCAGTATTTT
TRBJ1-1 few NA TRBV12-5 CASGLIYTEAFF TGTGCTAGTGGTTTGATCTACACTGAAGCTTTCTTT
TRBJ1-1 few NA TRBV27 CASSRDIGEAFF TGTGCCAGCAGTCGGGACATCGGAGAAGCTTTCTTT
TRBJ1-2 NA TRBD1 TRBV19 CASSRRTGNDFNGYTF TGTGCCAGTAGTAGACGGACAGGGAATGACTTTAATGGCTACACCTTC
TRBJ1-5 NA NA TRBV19 CASTVVLISNQPQHF TGTGCCAGTACCGTCGTCCTAATTAGCAATCAGCCCCAGCATTTT
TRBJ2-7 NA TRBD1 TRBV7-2 CASSSTGVPPYEQYF TGTGCCAGCAGCTCCACAGGGGTACCGCCATACGAGCAGTACTTC
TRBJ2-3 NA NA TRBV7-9 CASSLDGTDTQYF TGTGCCAGCAGCTTAGACGGTACAGATACGCAGTATTTT
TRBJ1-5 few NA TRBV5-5 CASSWTVNNQPQHF TGTGCCAGCAGCTGGACAGTAAATAATCAGCCCCAGCATTTT
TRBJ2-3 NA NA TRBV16 CASSQGRSTDTQYF TGTGCCAGCAGCCAGGGCCGGAGCACAGATACGCAGTATTTT
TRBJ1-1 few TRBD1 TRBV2 CASSPDRGRLETEAFF TGTGCCAGCAGCCCGGACAGGGGGAGATTGGAGACTGAAGCTTTCTTT
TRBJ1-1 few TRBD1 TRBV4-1 CASSHGTALNTEAFF TGCGCCAGCAGCCATGGGACAGCCCTTAACACTGAAGCTTTCTTT
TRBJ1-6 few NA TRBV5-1 CASSLDRENSPLHF TGCGCCAGCAGCTTGGACAGGGAGAATTCACCCCTCCACTTT
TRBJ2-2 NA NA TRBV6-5 CASRPARGGGELFF TGTGCCAGCAGACCTGCGCGGGGCGGCGGGGAGCTGTTTTTT
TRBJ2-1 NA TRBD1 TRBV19 CASSKGRGPQQSEEQFF TGTGCCAGTAGTAAAGGCAGGGGGCCCCAACAATCGGAGGAGCAGTTCTTC
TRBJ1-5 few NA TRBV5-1 CASSPDSRANQPQHF TGCGCCAGCAGTCCGGACAGTCGGGCCAATCAGCCCCAGCATTTT
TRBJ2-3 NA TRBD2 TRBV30 CAWSRGVAGADTQYF TGTGCCTGGAGTAGGGGGGTAGCGGGAGCAGATACGCAGTATTTT
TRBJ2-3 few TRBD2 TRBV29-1 CSVGLAGDVIDTQYF TGCAGCGTTGGCCTAGCGGGAGATGTTATAGATACGCAGTATTTT
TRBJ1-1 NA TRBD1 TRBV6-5 CASSSPGGANTEAFF TGTGCCAGCAGTTCCCCAGGGGGCGCGAACACTGAAGCTTTCTTT
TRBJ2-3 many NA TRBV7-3 CASSLEGRGGTDTQYF TGTGCCAGCAGCTTAGAGGGGAGGGGGGGCACAGATACGCAGTATTTT
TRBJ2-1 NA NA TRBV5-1 CASSLGQEYNEQFF TGCGCCAGCAGCTTGGGACAGGAATACAATGAGCAGTTCTTC
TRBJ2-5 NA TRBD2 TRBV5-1 CASSLRLAGGETQYF TGCGCCAGCAGCTTGAGACTAGCGGGAGGGGAGACCCAGTACTTC
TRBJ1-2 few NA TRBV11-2 CASSEVAGNYGYTF TGTGCCAGCAGCGAAGTGGCAGGGAACTATGGCTACACCTTC
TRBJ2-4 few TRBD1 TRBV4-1 CASSQDSGGFNAKNIQYF TGCGCCAGCAGCCAAGACTCAGGGGGTTTTAACGCCAAAAACATTCAGTACTTC
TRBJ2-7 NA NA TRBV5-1 CASSYGQGGTYEQYF TGCGCCAGCAGTTATGGACAGGGAGGGACCTACGAGCAGTACTTC
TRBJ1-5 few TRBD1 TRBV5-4 CASGDRDSNQPQHF TGTGCCAGCGGTGACAGGGATTCGAATCAGCCCCAGCATTTT
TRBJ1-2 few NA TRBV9 CASSALTGPYGYTF TGTGCCAGCAGTGCCCTTACAGGGCCCTATGGCTACACCTTC
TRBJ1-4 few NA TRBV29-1 CSARMREGWEKLFF TGCAGCGCGAGGATGAGGGAAGGTTGGGAAAAACTGTTTTTT
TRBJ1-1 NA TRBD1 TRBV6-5 CASTGQGMGNTEAFF TGTGCCAGCACCGGACAGGGAATGGGGAACACTGAAGCTTTCTTT
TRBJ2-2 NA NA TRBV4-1 CASSTVNTGELFF TGCGCCAGCAGCACGGTGAACACCGGGGAGCTGTTTTTT
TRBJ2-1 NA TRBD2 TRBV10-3 CAISTNPRGGAYNEQFF TGTGCCATCAGTACTAACCCCCGGGGGGGCGCCTACAATGAGCAGTTCTTC
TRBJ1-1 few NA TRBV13 CASSLEGGAGAFF TGTGCCAGCAGCTTAGAGGGCGGTGCGGGAGCTTTCTTT